This TCR beta chain was retrieved from a study of blood T cell repertoires in COVID-19. Study context: From the United States, Italy and Spain came samples of acute and convalescent COVID-19. T cells, B-cell-depleted T cells, or PBMCs provided the cDNA or gDNA that served as material.

Original analysis: Reference gene primers were amplified, and this amplification served to estimate nucleated cell counts. Sequencing used immunoSEQ multiplex PCR; TCRdb keeps in-frame clones, though not all of them. V and J calls and clone size come straight from that table; D and trimming were deduced from the DNA. The data contain approximately 220,000 clones, 70% to 90% of them singletons. Looked up from germline, CDR1 is DFQATT and CDR2 is SNEGSKA (reference sequence). The CDR3 has 11 residues. Trimming cost V 0 bases and J 3 bases, with 3 bases left between them. This chain connects TRBV20-1 to TRBJ2-7; D uncertain. Sequenced material: peripheral blood. The source is a man aged 35-49 years with acute or convalescent COVID-19. DNA for the CDR3: TGCAGTGCTAGAGACAGCTACGAGCAGTACTTC. Residues: CSARDSYEQYF.